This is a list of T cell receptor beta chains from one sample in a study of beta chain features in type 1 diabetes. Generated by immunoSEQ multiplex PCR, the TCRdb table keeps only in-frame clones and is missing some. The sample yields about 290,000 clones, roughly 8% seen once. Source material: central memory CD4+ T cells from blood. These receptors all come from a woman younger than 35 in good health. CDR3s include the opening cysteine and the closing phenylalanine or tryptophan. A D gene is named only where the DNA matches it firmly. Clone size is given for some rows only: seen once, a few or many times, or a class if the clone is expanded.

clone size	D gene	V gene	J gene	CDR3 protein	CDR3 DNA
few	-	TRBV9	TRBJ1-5	CASSVGDREGVYQPQHF	TGTGCCAGCAGCGTAGGGGATCGTGAAGGGGTTTATCAGCCCCAGCATTTT
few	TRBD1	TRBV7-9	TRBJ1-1	CASSVQGDTEAFF	TGTGCCAGCAGCGTGCAGGGGGACACTGAAGCTTTCTTT
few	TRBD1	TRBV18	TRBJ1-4	CASHTGGAPNEKLFF	TGTGCCAGCCACACAGGGGGCGCGCCTAATGAAAAACTGTTTTTT
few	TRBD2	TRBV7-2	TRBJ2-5	CASSFGFTSGDQETQYF	TGTGCCAGCAGCTTCGGCTTTACTAGCGGGGACCAAGAGACCCAGTACTTC
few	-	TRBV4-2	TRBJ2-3	CASSPGGARRTDTQYF	TGTGCCAGCAGCCCTGGGGGGGCCCGGAGAACAGATACGCAGTATTTT
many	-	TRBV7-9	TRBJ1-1	CASSLERAGSTEAFF	TGTGCCAGCAGCTTAGAGCGGGCCGGGAGCACTGAAGCTTTCTTT
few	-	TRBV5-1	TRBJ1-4	CASSLVTGSGEKLFF	TGCGCCAGCAGCTTGGTCACAGGGAGTGGTGAAAAACTGTTTTTT
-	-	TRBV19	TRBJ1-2	CASSPTRTVHGYTF	TGTGCCAGTAGTCCCACCAGGACAGTTCATGGCTACACCTTC
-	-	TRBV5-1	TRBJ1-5	CASSLGMSGDQPQHF	TGCGCCAGCAGCTTGGGGATGTCGGGGGATCAGCCCCAGCATTTT
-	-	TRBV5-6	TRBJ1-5	CASSFRGPDQPQHF	TGTGCCAGCAGCTTTCGGGGGCCGGATCAGCCCCAGCATTTT
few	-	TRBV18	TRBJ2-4	CASSPGVGGPLKNIQYF	TGTGCCAGCTCACCCGGAGTGGGGGGCCCACTCAAAAACATTCAGTACTTC
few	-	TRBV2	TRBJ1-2	CASSEGSSNGYTF	TGTGCCAGCAGTGAAGGCAGCAGCAATGGCTACACCTTC
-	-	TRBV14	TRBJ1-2	CASSQSQSNYGYTF	TGTGCCAGCAGCCAATCCCAGTCTAACTATGGCTACACCTTC
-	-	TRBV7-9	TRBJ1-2	CASSSILGNYGYTF	TGTGCCAGCAGCTCAATATTGGGGAACTATGGCTACACCTTC
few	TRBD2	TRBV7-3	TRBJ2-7	CASSLTSGTSYEQYF	TGTGCCAGCAGCCTGACTAGCGGGACTTCCTACGAGCAGTACTTC
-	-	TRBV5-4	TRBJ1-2	CASSLGQAGIYGYTF	TGTGCCAGCAGCTTGGGCCAGGCGGGGATCTATGGCTACACCTTC
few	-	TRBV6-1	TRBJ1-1	CANSRYRVAETFF	TGTGCCAACTCAAGGTACAGGGTGGCGGAAACTTTCTTT
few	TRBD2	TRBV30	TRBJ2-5	CASSSRTSGGAGTQYF	TGTGCCAGTAGTTCGAGGACTAGCGGGGGCGCCGGGACCCAGTACTTC
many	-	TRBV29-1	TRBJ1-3	CSVEAISGNTIYF	TGCAGCGTTGAAGCTATCTCTGGAAACACCATATATTTT
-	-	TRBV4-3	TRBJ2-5	CASSQGTSQPQETQYF	TGCGCCAGCAGCCAGGGGACAAGCCAGCCCCAAGAGACCCAGTACTTC
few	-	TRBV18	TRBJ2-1	CASSPQLGDNEQFF	TGTGCCAGCTCACCCCAATTAGGGGACAATGAGCAGTTCTTC